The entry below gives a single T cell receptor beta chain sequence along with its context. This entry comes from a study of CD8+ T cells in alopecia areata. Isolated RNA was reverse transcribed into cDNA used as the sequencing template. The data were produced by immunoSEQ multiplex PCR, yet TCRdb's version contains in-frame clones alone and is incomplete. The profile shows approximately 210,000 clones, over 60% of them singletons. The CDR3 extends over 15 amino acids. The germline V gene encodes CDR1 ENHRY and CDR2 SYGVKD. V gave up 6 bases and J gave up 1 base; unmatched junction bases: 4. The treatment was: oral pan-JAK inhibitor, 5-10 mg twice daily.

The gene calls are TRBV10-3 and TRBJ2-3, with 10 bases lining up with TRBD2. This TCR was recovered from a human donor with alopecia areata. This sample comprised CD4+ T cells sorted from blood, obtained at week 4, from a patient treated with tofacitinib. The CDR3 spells CAISSLAGGTDTQYF. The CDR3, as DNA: TGTGCCATCAGCTCCCTAGCGGGGGGCACAGATACGCAGTATTTT.